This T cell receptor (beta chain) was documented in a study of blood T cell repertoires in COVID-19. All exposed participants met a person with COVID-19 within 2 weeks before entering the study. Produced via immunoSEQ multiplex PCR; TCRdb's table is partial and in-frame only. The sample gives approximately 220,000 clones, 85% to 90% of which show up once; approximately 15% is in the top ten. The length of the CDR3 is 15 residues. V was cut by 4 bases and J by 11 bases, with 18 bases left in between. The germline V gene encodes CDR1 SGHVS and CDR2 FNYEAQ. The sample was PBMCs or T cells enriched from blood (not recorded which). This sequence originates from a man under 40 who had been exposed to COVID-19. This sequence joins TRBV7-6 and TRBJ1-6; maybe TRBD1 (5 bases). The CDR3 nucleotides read TGTGCCAGCAGCTCCGGGGGAGTCGAACTCACACCCCTCCACTTT. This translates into CASSSGGVELTPLHF.